Each of the 26 T cell receptor beta chains below was sequenced from the same sample in a study of cytomegalovirus exposure and HLA in healthy donors. The primer mix had 60 Vbeta and 13 Jbeta primers. The data were produced by immunoSEQ multiplex PCR, yet TCRdb's version contains in-frame clones alone and is incomplete. The sample records 150,000 to 200,000 clones, approximately 85% being singletons. The sequenced material came from PBMCs. The receptors shown here come from a woman in her forties or fifties in good health and CMV-seronegative.

V gene TRBV28 combines with J gene TRBJ1-2; 8 nucleotides agree with TRBD1. V shed 4 bases and J 8 bases; nucleotides not matched to a gene: 12. The CDR3 length is 15 residues. CDR1 MDHEN and CDR2 SYDVKM come from the germline V gene. Here the CDR3 reads CASSSPPRTGYGYTF. The CDR3 DNA reads as TGTGCCAGCAGTTCTCCACCCCGGACAGGGTACGGCTACACCTTC.

The chain uses TRBV28 and TRBJ2-7; 7 bases fit TRBD2. Trimming at V came to 7 bases and at J to 0 bases, leaving 9 bases not matched to a gene. This CDR3 has 15 residues. Germline lookup yields CDR1 MDHEN and CDR2 SYDVKM. CDR3 nucleotide sequence: TGTGCCAGCACCAACGGGGGGACTGACTCCTACGAGCAGTACTTC. Its translation: CASTNGGTDSYEQYF.

The V gene is TRBV5-1, the J gene TRBJ2-3, with D possibly being TRBD1 (6 bases). This CDR3 has 14 amino acids. CDR1 SGHRS and CDR2 YFSETQ come from the germline V gene. Trimming took off 3 bases at V and 4 bases at J, with 12 bases between the two ends. The CDR3 DNA reads TGCGCCAGCAGCTCGACAGGAGGCGCAGATACGCAGTATTTT. Protein sequence: CASSSTGGADTQYF.

As concerns this clone: The sample carries other DNA sequences with the same CDR3. CDR3 bases: TGTGCCAGCAGCTTCGAGGCGGTCGGGGGTGGCTACACCTTC. Translated, it gives CASSFEAVGGGYTF. This sequence joins TRBV7-2 and TRBJ1-2; tentatively, D is TRBD1 (5 bases). Germline V gives CDR1 SGHTA, CDR2 FQGNSA. V lost 3 bases and J lost 7, with 15 bases in between. CDR3 length equals 14 residues.

This sequence joins TRBV30 and TRBJ1-2; D not resolved. This CDR3 contains 13 residues. Per the germline V gene, CDR1 is GTSNPN and CDR2 is SVGIG (reference sequence). V lost 0 bases, J lost 6 bases, and 11 bases lay in between. CDR3 in amino acids: CAWSVVGGNGYTF. Written as DNA, the CDR3 is TGTGCCTGGAGTGTGGTTGGAGGGAATGGCTACACCTTC.

The chain has TRBV4-1 and TRBJ2-1; D may be TRBD2 (6 bases). Between the trimmed V and J ends, which lost 1 base and 5 bases, there was a span of 12 bases. This CDR3 is 15 amino acids long. Per germline, CDR1 MGHRA and CDR2 YSYEKL. CDR3 sequence: CASSQAGTFDNEQFF. For the CDR3, the DNA is TGCGCCAGCAGCCAAGCCGGGACTTTCGACAATGAGCAGTTCTTC.

V is TRBV4-1 and J is TRBJ2-7; a possible D gene is TRBD1 (6 bases). V was shortened by 0 bases and J by 3 bases, with 15 bases between the two germline ends. This CDR3 comprises 16 residues. The germline CDR1 and CDR2 sequences are MGHRA and YSYEKL. The CDR3 is CASSQDSGARIYEQYF. CDR3 in DNA: TGCGCCAGCAGCCAAGATTCAGGGGCTCGGATCTACGAGCAGTACTTC.

The rearrangement uses TRBV28 and TRBJ2-5; weak D call: TRBD2 (5 bases). The J call is in doubt because the DNA end fits TRBJ2-7 better. This CDR3 contains 15 residues. Per germline, CDR1 MDHEN and CDR2 SYDVKM. The CDR3 spells CASSSGPRSSYEQYF. The CDR3 coding sequence is TGTGCCAGCAGCAGCGGTCCCAGGAGCTCCTACGAGCAGTACTTC.

J is TRBJ2-5 and V is TRBV5-6; maybe TRBD2 (5 bases). Trimming stripped 4 bases from V and 4 bases from J, with 17 bases between. CDR3 length equals 15 residues. CDR1 is SGHDT, CDR2 YYEEEE, per germline. The CDR3 bases are TGTGCCAGCAGCCCTGTCAGGACTTCGGCAGAGACCCAGTACTTC. Translation gives CASSPVRTSAETQYF.

The chain carries TRBV29-1 and TRBJ2-7; 11 bases map to TRBD2. The junction had 4 bases not matched to a gene; V was cut back by 6 bases and J by 3 bases. Germline assignment: CDR1 SQVTM and CDR2 ANQGSEA. This CDR3 comprises 13 residues. The DNA of the CDR3 is TGCAGCGTCCCTGGGACTAGCGGCTACGAGCAGTACTTC. Encoded protein: CSVPGTSGYEQYF.

V gene TRBV18 combines with J gene TRBJ2-1; 9 positions match TRBD2. V lost 6 bases, J lost 12 bases, and 9 bases stayed unmatched. Germline CDR1 is KGHSH and CDR2 is LQKENI. There are 13 residues in the CDR3. CDR3 region: CASSGREGLRQFF. The CDR3 DNA sequence: TGTGCCAGCTCTGGGCGGGAGGGCCTCAGGCAGTTCTTC.

This clone has just one count. This chain links TRBV6-6 with TRBJ1-1, with D maybe TRBD1 (6 bases). V lost 2 bases, J lost 3 bases, and 13 bases lay in between. The CDR3 contains 15 residues. From germline, CDR1 is MNHNY and CDR2 SVGAGI (reference sequence). This CDR3 reads CASSYGRGRDTEAFF. The CDR3 region has the DNA TGTGCCAGCAGTTACGGCAGGGGACGAGACACTGAAGCTTTCTTT.

The chain links TRBV28 to TRBJ2-7, with 7 bases fitting TRBD2. This CDR3 has 14 residues. CDR1 MDHEN and CDR2 SYDVKM come from the germline V gene. V shed 5 bases and J 2 bases; nucleotides not matched to a gene: 6. CDR3 residues: CASSPREAAYEQYF. For the CDR3, the DNA is TGTGCCAGCAGTCCACGGGAGGCGGCCTACGAGCAGTACTTC.

The chain links TRBV25-1 to TRBJ1-2; D not certain. The germline gives CDR1 MGHDK, CDR2 SYGVNS. V gave up 2 bases and J gave up 0 bases, with 10 bases separating them. This CDR3 is built from 15 residues. The CDR3 is CASSEIEETNYGYTF. CDR3 nucleotide sequence: TGTGCCAGCAGTGAAATCGAGGAGACTAACTATGGCTACACCTTC.

DNA for the CDR3: TGTGCCAGCAGCCCACTAGCGGGAGGAACCGGGGAGCTGTTTTTT. This gives the protein CASSPLAGGTGELFF. The V and J genes are TRBV27 and TRBJ2-2, with 12 bases identical to TRBD2. Germline-derived CDR1 and CDR2 are MNHEY and SMNVEV (reference sequence). Germline trimming cut 6 bases from V and 5 bases from J; bases unmatched to any gene: 4. This CDR3 region has 15 residues.

The chain couples TRBV4-2 to TRBJ1-3, with 8 nucleotides matching TRBD1. In germline, CDR1 is LGHNA, CDR2 YNFKEQ. The CDR3 extends over 19 amino acids. Trimming took 4 bases from V and 0 from J; bases not matched to a gene: 14. CDR3 DNA sequence: TGTGCCAGCAGCCCAACCGGACAGGGAAATCGTTTCTCTGGAAACACCATATATTTT. This encodes CASSPTGQGNRFSGNTIYF.

The chain employs TRBV2 and TRBJ2-1; 9 bases are shared with TRBD2. Germline loops: CDR1 SNHLY, CDR2 FYNNEI. The CDR3 extends over 13 amino acids. V trimming: 5 bases; J trimming: 6 bases; junction bases outside the gene matches: 2. The CDR3 coding sequence is TGTGCCAGCAGTCATAGCGGGAGCAATGAGCAGTTCTTC. Translated, it gives CASSHSGSNEQFF.

This rearrangement joins TRBV18 to TRBJ2-5; 9 positions match TRBD1. With 5 bases clipped from V and 5 bases from J, the junction kept 9 bases outside the gene matches. CDR3 length: 15 residues. The germline CDR1 and CDR2 sequences are KGHSH and LQKENI. In nucleotides, the CDR3 is TGTGCCAGCTCATCGGGACAGGGACTTGGGGAGACCCAGTACTTC. Residues: CASSSGQGLGETQYF.

This clone was seen just once. The genes are TRBV7-8 and TRBJ1-4; 7 bases line up with TRBD1. Trimming removed 3 bases from V and 17 bases from J; junction bases left unmatched: 15. This CDR3 contains 14 residues. In germline, CDR1 is SGHVS, CDR2 FQNEAQ. In nucleotides, the CDR3 is TGTGCCAGCAGCTTGCGGGACAGATTCCTTAGGTTTTTTTTT. This encodes CASSLRDRFLRFFF.

The chain links TRBV29-1 to TRBJ2-3; 11 positions match TRBD2. CDR3 length equals 13 residues. The germline gives CDR1 SQVTM, CDR2 ANQGSEA. The J segment lost 10 bases and the V segment lost 3 bases, leaving 6 bases of the junction unmatched. DNA of the CDR3: TGCAGCGTTGATCCTAGCGGGAGGTGGTCGCAGTATTTT. Protein: CSVDPSGRWSQYF.

V gene TRBV5-4 combines with J gene TRBJ2-7, with 7 bases identical to TRBD1. V was pared by 0 bases and J by 6 bases, with 9 bases of the junction left unmatched. The CDR3 has 15 amino acids. Germline values: CDR1 SGHNT, CDR2 YYREEE (reference sequence). The CDR3 coding sequence is TGTGCCAGCAGCTTGGGGTCGACAGGGACCCGCGAGCAGTACTTC. This encodes CASSLGSTGTREQYF.

This clone was counted once. V gene TRBV9 combines with J gene TRBJ2-1, with D possibly matching TRBD1 (5 bases). CDR3 length: 14 amino acids. Trimming shortened V by 7 bases and J by 5 bases, and 16 bases separated the two germline ends. Germline CDR1 is SGDLS and CDR2 is YYNGEE. The CDR3 region is CASARATLDNEQFF. In DNA form, the CDR3 reads TGTGCCAGCGCCAGGGCCACCTTAGACAATGAGCAGTTCTTC.

V gene TRBV28 combines with J gene TRBJ2-2; possibly TRBD1 for D (6 bases). The CDR3 spans 15 residues. The V end lost 4 bases, the J end lost 0 bases, and 9 bases lay between the germline ends. Germline V gene sequence: CDR1 MDHEN, CDR2 SYDVKM. CDR3 sequence: CASSSTGANTGELFF. In nucleotides, the CDR3 is TGTGCCAGCAGTTCGACAGGCGCGAACACCGGGGAGCTGTTTTTT.

V gene TRBV6-6 combines with J gene TRBJ2-3; D is possibly TRBD2 (5 bases). The V gene's germline CDR1 is MNHNY and CDR2 SVGAGI (reference sequence). Trimming pared 8 bases from V and 1 base from J, leaving 13 bases between. This CDR3 is 14 amino acids long. The CDR3 region is CASSSTGGTDTQYF. The CDR3 nucleotides read TGTGCCAGCTCTAGCACCGGGGGCACAGATACGCAGTATTTT.

The sample holds one count of this clone. This rearrangement joins TRBV5-1 to TRBJ1-5; TRBD1 might be the D (6 bases). The V end was cut by 0 bases, the J end by 3 bases, with 10 bases between. The CDR3 covers 15 residues. The germline CDR1 and CDR2 sequences are SGHRS and YFSETQ. The CDR3 here is CASSLDGTPNQPQHF. In nucleotides, the CDR3 is TGCGCCAGCAGCTTGGACGGGACACCCAATCAGCCCCAGCATTTT.

This rearrangement joins TRBV14 to TRBJ2-3; D is ambiguous. Trimming removed 4 bases from V and 2 bases from J, with 13 bases in between. Germline CDR1 reads SGHDN; CDR2 reads FVKESK. There are 15 residues in the CDR3. The CDR3 DNA sequence: TGTGCCAGCAGCCCTCCGGGTTACTCCACAGATACGCAGTATTTT. Translating gives CASSPPGYSTDTQYF.